This note documents a single T cell receptor beta chain sequence. PCR involved 60 Vbeta and 13 Jbeta primers. Repertoires were generated with immunoSEQ multiplex PCR, while TCRdb's copy carries only in-frame clones and drops some. The sample yields around 130,000 clones, around 80% seen once. This entry comes from a study of cytomegalovirus exposure and HLA in healthy donors. CDR3 length: 13 residues. Germline V gene sequence: CDR1 MGHDK, CDR2 SYGVNS. V was cut by 9 bases and J by 10 bases, with 21 bases left in between. Input material: PBMCs. The receptor was derived from a woman aged 45-65 years in good health and CMV-seronegative. The J gene is TRBJ1-1, the V gene TRBV25-1; a possible D gene is TRBD1 (6 bases). CDR3 protein: CASSGGPQRGAFF. The CDR3 nucleotides are TGTGCCAGTTCGGGGGGCCCTCAGAGAGGAGCTTTCTTT.